Shown below are 16 T cell receptor beta chains from a single sample sequenced in a study of T cell changes during pregnancy in multiple sclerosis. Sequencing was performed with immunoSEQ multiplex PCR; in TCRdb, only in-frame clones are kept and a portion is missing. Among 95,000 to 100,000 clones listed, about 90% were seen once. Here the sequenced sample was peripheral blood, taken after pregnancy. The source of these receptors is a female donor in good health, enrolled as a control in a pregnancy study.

The chain carries TRBV10-1 and TRBJ2-5, with TRBD2 matching 7 bases. V lost 5 bases and J lost 4; bases outside the gene matches: 7. Germline CDR1 reads WNHNN; CDR2 reads SYGVQD (reference sequence). The CDR3 sequence is 14 residues long. CDR3 sequence reads: CASSRDYGRETQYF. The CDR3 bases are TGCGCCAGCAGTCGGGACTATGGGAGAGAGACCCAGTACTTC.

In the case of this clone: At one end, the junction sequence differs from germline, possibly due to a read error. This chain links TRBV11-3 with TRBJ2-1; D is undetermined. The V gene's germline CDR1 is SGHNT and CDR2 YENEEA. The CDR3 has 16 amino acids. The CDR3 DNA reads as TGTGCCAGCATACCCCACACGAGCGCTAAGAACAATGAACAGTTCTTC. Translation gives CASIPHTSAKNNEQFF.

The chain couples TRBV10-3 to TRBJ1-3; a weak D match, TRBD1 (6 bases). In germline, CDR1 is ENHRY, CDR2 SYGVKD. The CDR3 sequence is 14 residues long. Trimming pared 5 bases from V and 5 bases from J, leaving 13 bases between. In DNA, the CDR3 is TGTGCCATCAGTAGGGGAGACAGGAGAAACACCATATATTTT. Encoded protein: CAISRGDRRNTIYF.

This clone occurred once. The chain links TRBV28 to TRBJ2-7, with TRBD1 identical over 7 bases. Germline loops: CDR1 MDHEN, CDR2 SYDVKM. Trimming at V came to 8 bases and at J to 0 bases, leaving 13 bases not matched to a gene. The CDR3 totals 16 residues. The DNA for the CDR3 is TGTGCCAGCTCCCCAGGTGGTTCAGGGGGCTCCTACGAGCAGTACTTC. It codes for CASSPGGSGGSYEQYF.

The V call is TRBV18, the J call TRBJ1-2; possibly TRBD1 for D (6 bases). The germline gives CDR1 KGHSH, CDR2 LQKENI. V was trimmed by 6 bases and J by 1 base, leaving 9 bases between them. The CDR3 consists of 13 residues. The CDR3 protein is CASSEGDNYGYTF. CDR3 sequence (DNA): TGTGCCAGCTCTGAGGGGGATAACTATGGCTACACCTTC. The whole variable domain, filled in from reference TRBV18 and TRBJ1-2, reads NAGVMQNPRHLVRRRGQEARLRCSPMKGHSHVYWYRQLPEEGLKFMVYLQKENIIDESGMPKERFSAEFPKEGPSILRIQQVVRGDSAAYFCASSEGDNYGYTFGSGTRLTVV.

As to this clone: The limits of the CDR3 on the DNA are not certain, so only TCRdb's listed CDR3 is given. The chain recombines TRBV6-1 with TRBJ2-7; the table's D call, TRBD1, was not checked against the DNA. In germline, CDR1 is MNHNS, CDR2 SASEGT. Ends included, the CDR3 has 14 residues. CDR3 protein: CASILGTGLYEQYF.

This clone has only one observation. This chain links TRBV10-3 with TRBJ1-1; TRBD1 aligns across 8 bases. From germline, CDR1 is ENHRY and CDR2 SYGVKD. The CDR3 length is 13 residues. Trimming cost V 10 bases and J 7 bases; bases outside gene matches: 11. CDR3 sequence (DNA): TGTGCCACACAGGGGGACAACCCCCTTGAAGCTTTCTTT. It codes for CATQGDNPLEAFF.

V gene TRBV6-1 combines with J gene TRBJ1-1; TRBD1 is a possible D gene (6 bases). Trimming took 6 bases from V and 1 from J, leaving 9 bases between them. The CDR3 consists of 13 residues. Germline V gives CDR1 MNHNS, CDR2 SASEGT. The CDR3 DNA is TGTGCCAGCAGAATGGGACAGAACACTGAAGCTTTCTTT. The encoded protein is CASRMGQNTEAFF.

The chain combines TRBV7-3 with TRBJ1-4; weak D call: TRBD1 (6 bases). The CDR3 is 13 residues long. Between the trimmed V and J ends, which lost 8 bases and 3 bases, there was a span of 10 bases. CDR1 and CDR2 (germline): SGHTA, FQGTGA. The CDR3 bases are TGTGCCAGCCAAGGGGGACCTAATGAAAAACTGTTTTTT. It encodes CASQGGPNEKLFF. Combining the CDR3 with reference TRBV7-3 and TRBJ1-4 gives the whole variable domain GAGVSQTPSNKVTEKGKYVELRCDPISGHTALYWYRQSLGQGPEFLIYFQGTGAADDSGLPNDRFFAVRPEGSVSTLKIQRTERGDSAVYLCASQGGPNEKLFFGSGTQLSVL.

In its sample, this clone was seen a few times. The chain has TRBV6-5 and TRBJ1-1, with a weak D call TRBD1 (6 bases). V was cut by 6 bases and J by 4 bases, with 15 bases left in between. CDR1 is MNHEY and CDR2 is SVGAGI in the germline V gene. The CDR3 loop spans 14 amino acids. The chain's CDR3 is CASSQQGGSTEAFF. In DNA form, the CDR3 reads TGTGCCAGCAGCCAACAGGGTGGGAGCACTGAAGCTTTCTTT.

CDR3 DNA sequence: TGCAGCGTTGTAGGGGTCCGCTGTCAAAATTCACCCCTCCACTTT. Amino acid sequence: CSVVGVRCQNSPLHF. V usage is TRBV29-1 and J usage is TRBJ1-6; D might be TRBD1 (5 bases). CDR1 and CDR2 (germline): SQVTM, ANQGSEA. The CDR3 sequence is 15 residues long. Trimming took off 4 bases at V and 7 bases at J, with 17 bases between the two ends.

The chain has TRBV6-1 and TRBJ2-3; TRBD2 matches 8 bases. The germline CDR1 and CDR2 sequences are MNHNS and SASEGT. The CDR3 has 15 residues. Trimming removed 3 bases from V and 3 bases from J; junction bases left unmatched: 5. The CDR3 is CASSDGLAGTDTQYF. As DNA, the CDR3 is TGTGCCAGCAGTGACGGGCTAGCGGGTACAGATACGCAGTATTTT.

V gene TRBV15 combines with J gene TRBJ1-4, with D unclear. The CDR3 loop spans 12 amino acids. Germline CDR1 reads LNHNV; CDR2 reads YYDKDF (reference sequence). V was trimmed by 1 base and J by 6 bases, leaving 3 bases between them. The CDR3 DNA follows: TGTGCCACCAGCAGAGCTGATGAAAAACTGTTTTTT. Translation gives CATSRADEKLFF.

The J gene is TRBJ1-2, the V gene TRBV5-1; D is possibly TRBD1 (6 bases). V was cut by 4 bases and J by 6 bases, with 16 bases left in between. The CDR3 has 14 residues. Germline assignment: CDR1 SGHRS and CDR2 YFSETQ. Here the CDR3 reads CASSPPGQRHGYTF. Here the CDR3 DNA reads TGCGCCAGCAGCCCTCCTGGACAGAGGCATGGCTACACCTTC. The full variable domain, its missing parts supplied by reference TRBV5-1 and TRBJ1-2, is KAGVTQTPRYLIKTRGQQVTLSCSPISGHRSVSWYQQTPGQGLQFLFEYFSETQRNKGNFPGRFSGRQFSNSRSEMNVSTLELGDSALYLCASSPPGQRHGYTFGSGTRLTVV.

The rearrangement uses TRBV2 and TRBJ2-7; 16 positions agree with TRBD2. Per germline, CDR1 SNHLY and CDR2 FYNNEI. J gave up 3 bases and V 11 bases, and 13 bases lay outside the gene matches. This CDR3 region has 17 residues. For the CDR3, the DNA is TGTGCCGGATGGGGACTAGCGGGAGGGCCTCTCCGCTACGAGCAGTACTTC. The encoded protein is CAGWGLAGGPLRYEQYF.

This chain joins TRBV7-6 and TRBJ2-3, with TRBD1 matching over 12 bases. There are 15 residues in the CDR3. CDR1 and CDR2 (germline): SGHVS, FNYEAQ. V lost 2 bases and J lost 8; bases outside the gene matches: 5. CDR3 DNA sequence: TGTGCCAGCAGCTTAAGGGGGACAGGGGGCGGTACGCAGTATTTT. It translates to CASSLRGTGGGTQYF.